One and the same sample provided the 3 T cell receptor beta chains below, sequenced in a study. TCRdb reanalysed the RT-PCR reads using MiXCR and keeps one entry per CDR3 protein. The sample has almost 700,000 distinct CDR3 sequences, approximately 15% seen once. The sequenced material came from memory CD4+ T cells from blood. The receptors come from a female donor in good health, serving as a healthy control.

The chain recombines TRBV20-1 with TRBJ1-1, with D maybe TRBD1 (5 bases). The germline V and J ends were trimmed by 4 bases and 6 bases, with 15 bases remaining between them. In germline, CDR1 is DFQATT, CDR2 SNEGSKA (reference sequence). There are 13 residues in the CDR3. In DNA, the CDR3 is TGCAGTGCTACCGGTTCTGGGGACGCTGAAGCTTTCTTT. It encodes CSATGSGDAEAFF.

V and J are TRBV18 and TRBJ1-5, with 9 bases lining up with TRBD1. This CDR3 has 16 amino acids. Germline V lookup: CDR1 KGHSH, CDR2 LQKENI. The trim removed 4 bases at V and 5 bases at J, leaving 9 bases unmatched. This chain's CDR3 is CASSRATGGKYQPQHF. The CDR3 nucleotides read TGTGCCAGCTCACGAGCGACAGGGGGGAAGTATCAGCCCCAGCATTTT.

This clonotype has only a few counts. The CDR3 bases are TGTGCCAGCAGTGAAGTACGCTTCTCCTACAATGAGCAGTTCTTC. This gives the protein CASSEVRFSYNEQFF. The chain uses TRBV6-1 and TRBJ2-1; no definite D call. CDR3 length equals 15 residues. The germline CDR1 and CDR2 sequences are MNHNS and SASEGT. Trimming took 1 base from V and 0 from J, leaving 7 bases between them.